Listed here are 22 T cell receptor beta chains from one sample, sequenced in a study of blood T cell repertoires in COVID-19 (dated by TCRdb to 2019 to 2021). The library was prepared using the immunoSEQ multiplex PCR assay. Entries here come from immuneACCESS through TCRdb and include only in-frame sequences with V and J called. Some clones fail to appear in such tables; in the studies checked, an unresolved V gene covers under half of the shortfall, and the cause of the remainder is unknown. In all, the sample holds a few hundred thousand clones, and approximately 83% of those were seen once. Together, the top ten hold less than 2.5% of the sample. What was sequenced was PBMCs or T cells enriched from blood (not recorded which). These TCRs come from a man younger than 45 who had recovered from COVID-19.

The chain has TRBV12-3 or TRBV12-4 and TRBJ1-2; no definite D call. Trimming pared 5 bases from V and 6 bases from J, leaving 10 bases between. The CDR3 totals 12 residues. The CDR3 is CASSAESNGYTF. For the CDR3, the DNA is TGTGCCAGCAGTGCCGAGAGTAATGGCTACACCTTC.

The CDR3 DNA follows: TGCGCCAGCAGCTTGACTCCCCTCTCCTACGAGCAGTACTTC. This codes for CASSLTPLSYEQYF. V gene TRBV5-1 combines with J gene TRBJ2-7; D uncertain. Germline V gene lookup returns CDR1 SGHRS and CDR2 YFSETQ. The CDR3 loop spans 14 amino acids. V was clipped by 1 base and J by 0 bases, with 8 bases between them.

The chain has TRBV10-3 and TRBJ1-3, with 7 bases aligning to TRBD1. Germline-derived CDR1 and CDR2 are ENHRY and SYGVKD. Trimming at V came to 6 bases and at J to 6 bases, leaving 8 bases not matched to a gene. The CDR3 length is 14 residues. The DNA of the CDR3 is TGTGCCATCAGGGAGACAGGGTTGACAAACACCATATATTTT. This sequence encodes CAIRETGLTNTIYF.

This clone was seen once. The chain has TRBV25-1 and TRBJ1-2, with D tentatively TRBD1 (5 bases). Germline CDR1 and CDR2: MGHDK and SYGVNS. The length of the CDR3 is 13 residues. V was pared by 10 bases and J by 3 bases, with 15 bases between. In DNA form, the CDR3 reads TGTGCCACCCTCGCCAGGGTGCACTATGGCTACACCTTC. Amino acids: CATLARVHYGYTF.

In its sample, this clone was seen many times. The gene calls are TRBV29-1 and TRBJ2-1; the match to TRBD1 covers 8 bases. CDR1 SQVTM and CDR2 ANQGSEA come from the germline V gene. The CDR3 is made up of 14 amino acids. The junction had 5 bases not matched to a gene; V was cut back by 0 bases and J by 7 bases. The CDR3 is CSVEDVNRGNEQFF. The CDR3 DNA reads as TGCAGCGTTGAAGATGTTAACAGGGGGAATGAGCAGTTCTTC.

This clone was picked up one time. V is TRBV6-1 and J is TRBJ1-4; possible D gene TRBD1, 6 bases. This CDR3 spans 14 amino acids. V was clipped by 3 bases and J by 8 bases, with 13 bases between them. The germline V gene has CDR1 MNHNS and CDR2 SASEGT. CDR3 DNA: TGTGCCAGCAGTGACATCAGGGGAGGGGAAAAACTGTTTTTT. It encodes CASSDIRGGEKLFF.

This clone was detected only once. J is TRBJ1-6 and V is TRBV2; a possible D gene is TRBD1 (6 bases). V was trimmed by 3 bases and J by 5 bases, leaving 14 bases between them. This CDR3 spans 16 amino acids. Germline V lookup: CDR1 SNHLY, CDR2 FYNNEI. The CDR3 region is CASSERGALNNSPLHF. CDR3 bases: TGTGCCAGCAGTGAGCGGGGGGCCCTGAATAATTCACCCCTCCACTTT. The complete variable domain, with remaining parts taken from reference TRBV2 and TRBJ1-6, reads EPEVTQTPSHQVTQMGQEVILRCVPISNHLYFYWYRQILGQKVEFLVSFYNNEISEKSEIFDDQFSVERPDGSNFTLKIRSTKLEDSAMYFCASSERGALNNSPLHFGNGTRLTVT.

Only one count was recorded for this clone. This chain links TRBV23-1 with TRBJ2-7; 7 bases match TRBD1. TRBV23-1 is filed as an ORF, its function uncertain. Trimming removed 7 bases from V and 1 base from J; junction bases left unmatched: 16. The CDR3 is made up of 17 amino acids. The CDR3 region is CASTHGRQGSFSYEQYF. As DNA, the CDR3 is TGCGCCAGCACCCATGGCCGACAGGGTAGTTTTTCCTACGAGCAGTACTTC.

The V and J genes are TRBV18 and TRBJ1-2; 8 nucleotides match TRBD1. Germline loops: CDR1 KGHSH, CDR2 LQKENI. J was trimmed by 3 bases and V by 2 bases; bases with no gene match: 8. The CDR3 runs to 16 residues. The CDR3 region has the DNA TGTGCCAGCTCACCAACACAGGCACAGGGGGACTATGGCTACACCTTC. It translates to CASSPTQAQGDYGYTF. The full variable domain, in which reference TRBV18 and TRBJ1-2 provide the parts outside the CDR3, is NAGVMQNPRHLVRRRGQEARLRCSPMKGHSHVYWYRQLPEEGLKFMVYLQKENIIDESGMPKERFSAEFPKEGPSILRIQQVVRGDSAAYFCASSPTQAQGDYGYTFGSGTRLTVV.

V gene TRBV19 combines with J gene TRBJ2-7; the match to TRBD2 covers 8 bases. The CDR3 contains 14 residues. V lost 0 bases, J lost 3 bases, and 1 base stayed unmatched. The germline V gene encodes CDR1 LNHDA and CDR2 SQIVND (reference sequence). In DNA form, the CDR3 reads TGTGCCAGTAGTATAGATACTAGCGGCTACGAGCAGTACTTC. Protein sequence: CASSIDTSGYEQYF.

V usage is TRBV9 and J usage is TRBJ1-3, with a tentative D call TRBD1 (5 bases). Germline values: CDR1 SGDLS, CDR2 YYNGEE. Trimming stripped 5 bases from V and 7 bases from J, with 19 bases between. The CDR3 sequence is 15 residues long. CDR3 amino acids: CASSEEGVFGNTIYF. DNA for the CDR3: TGTGCCAGCAGTGAGGAAGGGGTATTTGGGAACACCATATATTTT. The complete variable domain, with remaining parts taken from reference TRBV9 and TRBJ1-3, reads DSGVTQTPKHLITATGQRVTLRCSPRSGDLSVYWYQQSLDQGLQFLIQYYNGEERAKGNILERFSAQQFPDLHSELNLSSLELGDSALYFCASSEEGVFGNTIYFGEGSWLTVV.

As DNA, the CDR3 is TGTGCCAGCAGTCCCGAATGGGCGCAGGGAATTGACCTCAGCTCCTATAATTCACCCCTCCACTTT. Translation: CASSPEWAQGIDLSSYNSPLHF. The chain employs TRBV6-6 and TRBJ1-6; D might be TRBD1 (5 bases). This CDR3 has 22 residues. Germline V gene sequence: CDR1 MNHNY, CDR2 SVGAGI (reference sequence). The V gene lost 5 bases and the J gene lost 0 bases, with 29 bases spanning the gap.

The gene calls are TRBV25-1 and TRBJ2-1; 9 bases align to TRBD1. This CDR3 comprises 13 residues. The ends lost 8 bases at V and 7 bases at J; junction bases unmatched: 6. Germline CDR1 reads MGHDK; CDR2 reads SYGVNS. The CDR3 loop is CASGGTGYNEQFF. The CDR3 region has the DNA TGTGCCAGCGGCGGGACAGGGTATAATGAGCAGTTCTTC. The variable domain in full, with the rest retrieved from reference TRBV25-1 and TRBJ2-1, is EADIYQTPRYLVIGTGKKITLECSQTMGHDKMYWYQQDPGMELHLIHYSYGVNSTEKGDLSSESTVSRIRTEHFPLTLESARPSHTSQYLCASGGTGYNEQFFGPGTRLTVL.

The chain links TRBV6-5 to TRBJ2-2; 8 nucleotides align to TRBD1. Germline CDR1 MNHEY, CDR2 SVGAGI. This CDR3 is built from 15 residues. V was pared by 6 bases and J by 3 bases, with 6 bases of the junction left unmatched. CDR3 sequence (DNA): TGTGCCAGCAGGGCAGGGGGCGGGTACACCGGGGAGCTGTTTTTT. It yields the protein CASRAGGGYTGELFF.

Here the CDR3 DNA reads TGTGCCAGTAGTATTATTGCGGCAGCCAGTAGCTCCTATAATTCACCCCTCCACTTT. Its protein product is CASSIIAAASSSYNSPLHF. The chain has TRBV19 and TRBJ1-6; no firm D call. Trimming pared 3 bases from V and 0 bases from J, leaving 18 bases between. Per germline, CDR1 LNHDA and CDR2 SQIVND (reference sequence). The CDR3 loop spans 19 amino acids.

This rearrangement joins TRBV11-2 to TRBJ2-7; 7 bases fit TRBD2. J was trimmed by 9 bases and V by 5 bases; bases with no gene match: 10. There are 13 residues in the CDR3. CDR1 is SGHAT, CDR2 FQNNGV, per germline. The CDR3 DNA reads as TGTGCCAGCAGCCCCCGGGGGGAGGTAGGGCAGTACTTC. Its translation: CASSPRGEVGQYF. The whole variable domain, filled in from reference TRBV11-2 and TRBJ2-7, reads EAGVAQSPRYKIIEKRQSVAFWCNPISGHATLYWYQQILGQGPKLLIQFQNNGVVDDSQLPKDRFSAERLKGVDSTLKIQPAKLEDSAVYLCASSPRGEVGQYFGPGTRLTVT.

This CDR3 reads CASKAGAYYGYTF. The CDR3 bases are TGTGCCAGCAAAGCTGGGGCGTACTATGGCTACACCTTC. The J gene is TRBJ1-2, the V gene TRBV27, with D possibly TRBD1 on 5 matching bases. The germline V gene has CDR1 MNHEY and CDR2 SMNVEV (reference sequence). The CDR3 contains 13 residues. Between the trimmed V and J ends, which lost 7 bases and 3 bases, there was a span of 12 bases.

The V and J genes are TRBV27 and TRBJ1-6; D not resolved. Between the trimmed V and J ends, which lost 2 bases and 1 base, there was a span of 21 bases. CDR1 MNHEY and CDR2 SMNVEV come from the germline V gene (reference sequence). This CDR3 has 20 residues. CDR3 amino acids: CASSLRPVAGFRSYNSPLHF. The CDR3 DNA sequence: TGTGCCAGCAGTTTACGCCCAGTCGCGGGTTTTCGGTCCTATAATTCACCCCTCCACTTT.

The genes are TRBV7-2 and TRBJ1-4; 8 bases align to TRBD1. Germline V gene sequence: CDR1 SGHTA, CDR2 FQGNSA. This CDR3 contains 16 residues. Germline trimming cut 5 bases from V and 4 bases from J; bases unmatched to any gene: 9. This CDR3 is CASSPDRAAGNEKLFF. The CDR3 coding sequence is TGTGCCAGCAGCCCGGACAGGGCCGCGGGTAATGAAAAACTGTTTTTT.

This clone was picked up a small number of times. The same CDR3 can be traced to other DNA sequences in this sample. The chain links TRBV5-4 to TRBJ1-2; D ambiguous. The CDR3 covers 13 residues. V lost 0 bases and J 1 base, leaving 4 bases between the germline ends. Per germline, CDR1 SGHNT and CDR2 YYREEE (reference sequence). The DNA of the CDR3 is TGTGCCAGCAGCTTGGCGGGTAACTATGGCTACACCTTC. Protein sequence: CASSLAGNYGYTF. Full variable domain (missing parts from reference TRBV5-4 and TRBJ1-2): ETGVTQSPTHLIKTRGQQVTLRCSSQSGHNTVSWYQQALGQGPQFIFQYYREEENGRGNFPPRFSGLQFPNYSSELNVNALELDDSALYLCASSLAGNYGYTFGSGTRLTVV.

This sequence joins TRBV30 and TRBJ2-1; D gene ambiguous. Deletions cut 4 bases from V and 4 bases from J, with 14 bases between. This CDR3 has 14 amino acids. CDR1 is GTSNPN, CDR2 SVGIG, per germline (reference sequence). CDR3 coding DNA: TGTGCCTGGATTGGGTCCGCGGTTTACAATGAGCAGTTCTTC. As protein: CAWIGSAVYNEQFF.

A single count supports this clone. The chain uses TRBV5-4 and TRBJ2-7, with a possible D match to TRBD1 (6 bases). The CDR3 runs to 16 residues. The germline V gene has CDR1 SGHNT and CDR2 YYREEE (reference sequence). V was pared by 0 bases and J by 0 bases, with 13 bases between. CDR3: CASSLEQGSPSYEQYF. In nucleotides, the CDR3 is TGTGCCAGCAGCTTGGAACAGGGTTCTCCCTCCTACGAGCAGTACTTC.